These T cell receptor beta chains were read from a single sample in a study of cytomegalovirus exposure and HLA in healthy donors. Data came from immunoSEQ multiplex PCR; TCRdb stores just in-frame clones and leaves some out. The ten most abundant clones cover around 3.8% of a sample with some 39,000 clones. Sequenced sample: PBMCs. All receptors come from a male donor in good health and CMV-seronegative. Each CDR3 is given with its conserved first and last residue. D genes are given only for firm matches.

D: -; J: TRBJ2-7; V: TRBV7-8; CDR3: CASSPEPSSYEQYF; DNA: TGTGCCAGCAGCCCTGAGCCTAGCTCCTACGAGCAGTACTTC
D: TRBD1; J: TRBJ2-1; V: TRBV11-2; CDR3: CASSSVRDRAYNEQFF; DNA: TGTGCCAGCAGCTCCGTTCGGGACAGAGCCTACAATGAGCAGTTCTTC
D: -; J: TRBJ1-2; V: TRBV2; CDR3: CASSEETVYGYTF; DNA: TGTGCCAGCAGTGAAGAGACAGTCTATGGCTACACCTTC
D: TRBD2; J: TRBJ2-5; V: TRBV5-1; CDR3: CASSLAGAQETQYF; DNA: TGCGCCAGCAGCCTAGCGGGGGCCCAAGAGACCCAGTACTTC
D: TRBD2; J: TRBJ2-1; V: TRBV18; CDR3: CASSRTSGGAYNEQFF; DNA: TGTGCCAGCTCTAGGACTAGCGGGGGGGCCTACAATGAGCAGTTCTTC
D: -; J: TRBJ1-2; V: TRBV14; CDR3: CASSQGRAQTF; DNA: TGTGCCAGCAGCCAAGGCAGGGCGCAGACCTTC
D: -; J: TRBJ1-5; V: TRBV6-5; CDR3: CASRPDSSTIQPQHF; DNA: TGTGCCAGCAGGCCGGACAGTTCTACTATACAGCCCCAGCATTTT
D: TRBD2; J: TRBJ2-1; V: TRBV5-1; CDR3: CASSTGLAAYSYNEQFF; DNA: TGCGCCAGCAGCACCGGACTAGCGGCATACTCCTACAATGAGCAGTTCTTC
D: -; J: TRBJ1-1; V: TRBV6-5; CDR3: CASSTGFTEAFF; DNA: TGTGCCAGCAGTACAGGGTTTACTGAAGCTTTCTTT
D: -; J: TRBJ2-1; V: TRBV6-6; CDR3: CASSYSAGAYNEQFF; DNA: TGTGCCAGCAGTTACTCGGCAGGGGCGTATAATGAGCAGTTCTTC
D: TRBD1; J: TRBJ1-6; V: TRBV19; CDR3: CASSPRTGGRNSPLHF; DNA: TGTGCCAGTAGTCCTCGGACAGGGGGCAGAAATTCACCCCTCCACTTT
D: -; J: TRBJ2-7; V: TRBV18; CDR3: CASHGASYEQYF; DNA: TGTGCCAGCCATGGGGCCTCCTACGAGCAGTACTTC
D: -; J: TRBJ2-3; V: TRBV2; CDR3: CANSPDTLWGTDTQYF; DNA: TGTGCCAACTCCCCGGACACACTATGGGGCACAGATACGCAGTATTTT
D: TRBD2; J: TRBJ2-3; V: TRBV28; CDR3: CASSLAGRGDLGDTQYF; DNA: TGTGCCAGCAGTTTAGCGGGGCGGGGGGACCTTGGAGATACGCAGTATTTT
D: TRBD1; J: TRBJ2-7; V: TRBV10-3; CDR3: CAISRDREKSSYEQYF; DNA: TGTGCCATCAGTCGGGACAGAGAAAAGAGCTCCTACGAGCAGTACTTC
D: TRBD1; J: TRBJ1-4; V: TRBV13; CDR3: CASSMNAGGWGEKLFF; DNA: TGTGCCAGCAGCATGAACGCAGGGGGCTGGGGAGAAAAACTGTTTTTT
D: -; J: TRBJ1-2; V: TRBV5-6; CDR3: CASSLGVRRNYGYTF; DNA: TGTGCCAGCAGCTTGGGGGTCCGCAGGAACTATGGCTACACCTTC
D: TRBD1; J: TRBJ1-6; V: TRBV18; CDR3: CASSTGTGDSVALHF; DNA: TGTGCCAGCTCAACGGGGACAGGGGATTCGGTGGCCCTCCACTTT
D: -; J: TRBJ1-5; V: TRBV11-2; CDR3: CASSLTGVSNQPQHF; DNA: TGTGCCAGCAGCTTAACAGGCGTTAGCAATCAGCCCCAGCATTTT
D: TRBD1; J: TRBJ1-1; V: TRBV5-4; CDR3: CASSQGAPGHTEAFF; DNA: TGTGCCAGCAGCCAGGGGGCTCCTGGTCACACTGAAGCTTTCTTT
D: TRBD1; J: TRBJ1-6; V: TRBV10-3; CDR3: CAKIGTGGKFPHSPLHF; DNA: TGTGCCAAAATCGGGACAGGGGGCAAATTTCCCCATTCACCCCTCCACTTT
D: -; J: TRBJ2-5; V: TRBV11-3; CDR3: CASSLDLGPQYF; DNA: TGTGCCAGCAGCTTAGATTTGGGCCCCCAGTACTTC
D: -; J: TRBJ1-2; V: TRBV5-4; CDR3: CASSPRPKGLRDYGYTF; DNA: TGTGCCAGCAGCCCAAGACCAAAGGGGTTGAGAGACTATGGCTACACCTTC
D: TRBD1; J: TRBJ1-2; V: TRBV6-1; CDR3: CASSEKLTGDGYTF; DNA: TGTGCCAGCAGTGAAAAGTTAACAGGGGATGGCTACACCTTC
D: TRBD2; J: TRBJ2-1; V: TRBV15; CDR3: CATVNLGGAVYEQFF; DNA: TGTGCCACCGTCAACCTCGGGGGGGCTGTGTATGAGCAGTTCTTC
D: -; J: TRBJ2-2; V: TRBV9; CDR3: CASSVTGDTGELFF; DNA: TGTGCCAGCAGCGTTACGGGGGACACCGGGGAGCTGTTTTTT
D: -; J: TRBJ1-2; V: TRBV28; CDR3: CASYLYGYTF; DNA: TGTGCCAGCTATCTCTATGGCTACACCTTC
D: -; J: TRBJ1-1; V: TRBV19; CDR3: CASSTHSRGVTEAFF; DNA: TGTGCCAGTAGTACCCATTCCAGGGGAGTTACTGAAGCTTTCTTT
D: TRBD2; J: TRBJ2-5; V: TRBV7-7; CDR3: CASSYLGGGQETQYF; DNA: TGTGCCAGCAGCTACTTGGGGGGGGGACAAGAGACCCAGTACTTC
D: -; J: TRBJ2-6; V: TRBV28; CDR3: CASSLFSNSGANVLTF; DNA: TGTGCCAGCAGTTTATTCAGTAATTCTGGGGCCAACGTCCTGACTTTC
D: TRBD1; J: TRBJ1-2; V: TRBV2; CDR3: CASSVQGVANYGYTF; DNA: TGTGCCAGCAGTGTCCAGGGGGTGGCTAACTATGGCTACACCTTC
D: -; J: TRBJ1-2; V: TRBV7-3; CDR3: CASSLFPFQGYTF; DNA: TGTGCCAGCAGCTTATTCCCCTTTCAGGGCTACACCTTC
D: TRBD2; J: TRBJ2-3; V: TRBV6-4; CDR3: CASSDGTSGGDTQYF; DNA: TGTGCCAGCAGTGACGGGACTAGCGGGGGAGATACGCAGTATTTT
D: TRBD1; J: TRBJ2-7; V: TRBV25-1; CDR3: CASRGQGYEQYF; DNA: TGTGCCAGCAGGGGACAGGGTTACGAGCAGTACTTC
D: TRBD2; J: TRBJ2-2; V: TRBV9; CDR3: CASNGLAGNTGELFF; DNA: TGTGCCAGCAACGGACTAGCGGGGAACACCGGGGAGCTGTTTTTT
D: -; J: TRBJ1-6; V: TRBV6-5; CDR3: CASGRTAPGGPLHF; DNA: TGTGCCAGCGGAAGGACAGCCCCTGGGGGACCCCTCCACTTT
D: -; J: TRBJ1-6; V: TRBV5-1; CDR3: CASSFSDNNSPLHF; DNA: TGCGCCAGCAGCTTTTCAGATAATAATTCACCCCTCCACTTT
D: -; J: TRBJ2-7; V: TRBV2; CDR3: CASSEDFGWYEQYF; DNA: TGTGCCAGCAGTGAGGACTTTGGATGGTACGAGCAGTACTTC
D: TRBD2; J: TRBJ2-1; V: TRBV7-9; CDR3: CASSLAASGGNNEQFF; DNA: TGTGCCAGCAGCTTAGCGGCTAGCGGGGGGAACAATGAGCAGTTCTTC
D: -; J: TRBJ1-2; V: TRBV10-1; CDR3: CASSESPLYGYTF; DNA: TGCGCCAGCAGTGAGTCGCCACTCTATGGCTACACCTTC
D: TRBD1; J: TRBJ2-7; V: TRBV18; CDR3: CASSPRGQGYEQYF; DNA: TGTGCCAGCTCACCACGGGGACAGGGCTACGAGCAGTACTTC
D: -; J: TRBJ1-6; V: TRBV4-1; CDR3: CASSQDPSGKALHF; DNA: TGCGCCAGCAGCCAAGATCCGAGCGGTAAGGCCCTCCACTTT
D: TRBD1; J: TRBJ1-6; V: TRBV30; CDR3: CAWKGRGPNSPLHF; DNA: TGTGCCTGGAAAGGCAGGGGGCCTAATTCACCCCTCCACTTT